This T cell receptor beta chain was retrieved from a study of blood T cells in healthy people across ages. The wider study: About one barcoded beta molecule per two T cells was the capture yield of template switching. Overall study results and limits: Long-lived donors carried more naive CD4+ cells and greater diversity than aged donors.

Every donor contributed about 10 milliliters of peripheral blood by blood draw. In each sample, at least 6 million PBMCs were isolated. Details on this clonotype: What it binds is unknown.

A second PCR, run for roughly 7 to 11 cycles, used a sample-barcoded 5' primer plus a J-beta primer mix. TCRdb reanalysed the 5' RACE reads using MiXCR and keeps one entry per CDR3 protein. Of approximately 600,000 distinct CDR3 sequences detected, approximately 59% appear once; the ten largest clones hold approximately 40%. The CDR3 spans 17 residues. Trimming removed 4 bases from V and 0 bases from J; junction bases left unmatched: 9. Germline CDR1 and CDR2: SGHNT and YYREEE (reference sequence). This sequence was found in a man in his sixties in good health. The V gene is TRBV5-4, the J gene TRBJ2-1; 8 nucleotides line up with TRBD2. What was sequenced was blood. The CDR3 reads CASSPGGAGTSYNEQFF. The CDR3 nucleotides read TGTGCCAGCAGCCCGGGGGGGGCCGGAACCTCCTACAATGAGCAGTTCTTC.